Listed here are 4 T cell receptor beta chains from one sample, sequenced in a study of blood T cell repertoires in COVID-19. TCRdb's copy holds only in-frame clones and misses some; the assay was immunoSEQ multiplex PCR. The table shows about 58,000 clones, with about 84% occurring only once. What was sequenced was peripheral blood. These TCRs come from a man aged 35-49 years with active COVID-19.

The V call is TRBV15, the J call TRBJ1-3; D is ambiguous. CDR1 and CDR2 from the germline V gene are LNHNV and YYDKDF (reference sequence). The V gene lost 0 bases and the J gene lost 4 bases, with 7 bases spanning the gap. The CDR3 contains 14 residues. CDR3 sequence reads: CATSRDHSGNTIYF. The CDR3 DNA follows: TGTGCCACCAGCAGAGATCACAGCGGAAACACCATATATTTT.

The gene calls are TRBV27 and TRBJ2-6; D is undetermined. Germline V CDR1 and CDR2: MNHEY, SMNVEV (reference sequence). This CDR3 region has 14 residues. Trimming removed 10 bases from V and 3 bases from J, with 13 bases in between. The CDR3 region has the DNA TGTGCCACCGCGGCCAGTTATGGGGCCAACGTCCTGACTTTC. Protein product: CATAASYGANVLTF.

This sequence joins TRBV10-2 and TRBJ1-2; 7 positions agree with TRBD1. The CDR3 covers 13 residues. V was pared by 4 bases and J by 5 bases, with 4 bases of the junction left unmatched. Germline V gives CDR1 WSHSY, CDR2 SAAADI. CDR3 nucleotides: TGCGCCAGCAGTGCGGACAGGAGTTATGGCTACACCTTC. Its translation is CASSADRSYGYTF.

This chain uses TRBV10-3 with TRBJ2-7, with D possibly TRBD1 on 5 matching bases. CDR3 length equals 14 residues. CDR1 ENHRY and CDR2 SYGVKD come from the germline V gene. The V end lost 4 bases, the J end lost 0 bases, and 10 bases lay between the germline ends. CDR3 sequence reads: CAISGRQSSYEQYF. The DNA of the CDR3 is TGTGCCATCAGTGGGCGACAGAGCTCCTACGAGCAGTACTTC.